The 17 T cell receptor beta chains reported below all come from one sample, sequenced in a study of identical twins. A single record per CDR3 protein comes from TCRdb applying MiXCR to the 5' RACE reads. Among 1.5 million to 2 million distinct CDR3 sequences listed, about 32% were seen once. Sequences were obtained from cord blood. The receptors were sampled from a newborn girl in good health.

In its sample, this clonotype was seen a few times. This chain links TRBV7-8 with TRBJ2-5; either TRBD1 or TRBD2 may supply D (6 bases each). The CDR3 runs to 15 residues. CDR1 is SGHVS, CDR2 FQNEAQ, per germline. V was shortened by 4 bases and J by 2 bases, with 14 bases between the two germline ends. In DNA form, the CDR3 reads TGTGCCAGCAGCTACATTCGGGGGCCTCAAGAGACCCAGTACTTC. Its protein is CASSYIRGPQETQYF.

This rearrangement joins TRBV5-6 to TRBJ2-1; tentative D call: TRBD1 (6 bases). Trimming cost V 5 bases and J 8 bases, with 14 bases left between them. Looked up from germline, CDR1 is SGHDT and CDR2 is YYEEEE. The CDR3 is made up of 13 amino acids. This CDR3 reads CASSLPGVDEQFF. Here the CDR3 DNA reads TGTGCCAGCAGTTTGCCAGGGGTCGATGAGCAGTTCTTC.

The chain links TRBV28 to TRBJ2-1; D possibly corresponds to TRBD2 (6 bases). Trimming pared 7 bases from V and 9 bases from J, leaving 22 bases between. Germline CDR1 reads MDHEN; CDR2 reads SYDVKM. The CDR3 contains 15 residues. The CDR3 reads CASTGIVGGKGEQFF. CDR3 DNA: TGTGCCAGCACTGGAATCGTGGGAGGTAAGGGTGAGCAGTTCTTC.

This clonotype has only a few counts. The chain joins TRBV27 to TRBJ1-2; D uncertain. The ends were cut back, 3 bases at V and 6 bases at J, with 14 bases in the middle. This CDR3 is 14 amino acids long. Germline CDR1 and CDR2: MNHEY and SMNVEV (reference sequence). The CDR3 is CASSFGEGIDGYTF. CDR3 nucleotides: TGTGCCAGCAGTTTCGGGGAGGGTATCGATGGCTACACCTTC.

This clonotype was seen more than once but under ten times. This chain uses TRBV20-1 with TRBJ2-1; 7 bases fit TRBD1. This CDR3 comprises 17 residues. Looked up from germline, CDR1 is DFQATT and CDR2 is SNEGSKA (reference sequence). The V gene end was trimmed by 1 base and the J gene end by 6 bases; junction bases not matched to a gene: 15. This CDR3 reads CSARGFRLLGTVNEQFF. Here the CDR3 DNA reads TGCAGTGCTAGAGGGTTTAGATTGCTCGGGACAGTCAATGAGCAGTTCTTC.

The CDR3 DNA sequence: TGCAGTGCTAGAGATCCAGACGCCTACGAGCAGTACTTC. Protein: CSARDPDAYEQYF. The chain uses TRBV20-1 and TRBJ2-7; no reliable D call. CDR1 DFQATT and CDR2 SNEGSKA come from the germline V gene (reference sequence). The CDR3 length is 13 residues. The ends were cut back, 0 bases at V and 2 bases at J, with 8 bases in the middle.

The chain is built from TRBV28 and TRBJ2-3; D may be TRBD1 (6 bases). Trimming shortened V by 4 bases and J by 1 base, and 12 bases separated the two germline ends. Per the germline V gene, CDR1 is MDHEN and CDR2 is SYDVKM. The CDR3 is 15 amino acids. The CDR3 reads CASSYTGMGTDTQYF. The CDR3 nucleotides are TGTGCCAGCAGTTACACAGGGATGGGCACAGATACGCAGTATTTT.

This clonotype occurred once. Being one base from a much bigger clone, this may be a read error. The rearrangement joins TRBV7-2 to TRBJ2-1, with D perhaps TRBD1 (7 bases). The V gene's germline CDR1 is SGHTA and CDR2 FQGNSA. There are 15 residues in the CDR3. CDR3 region: CACSLGGGQYNEQFF. The CDR3 bases are TGTGCCTGCAGCTTAGGAGGGGGACAGTACAATGAGCAGTTCTTC.

This rearrangement joins TRBV11-1 to TRBJ2-2; 7 bases agree with TRBD2. From germline, CDR1 is SGHAT and CDR2 FQDESV (reference sequence). J gave up 4 bases and V 2 bases, and 13 bases lay outside the gene matches. CDR3 length: 18 residues. The CDR3 protein is CASSLFGEGRFGTGELFF. The DNA for the CDR3 is TGTGCCAGCAGCTTATTCGGGGAGGGCAGGTTCGGCACCGGGGAGCTGTTTTTT. Filled out from reference TRBV11-1 and TRBJ2-2, the complete variable domain reads EAEVAQSPRYKITEKSQAVAFWCDPISGHATLYWYRQILGQGPELLVQFQDESVVDDSQLPKDRFSAERLKGVDSTLKIQPAELGDSAMYLCASSLFGEGRFGTGELFFGEGSRLTVL.

The table lists this clonotype with a few counts. This rearrangement joins TRBV5-1 to TRBJ2-7; TRBD1 agrees at 10 bases. CDR3 size: 14 residues. The V gene's germline CDR1 is SGHRS and CDR2 YFSETQ. The V gene end was trimmed by 4 bases and the J gene end by 5 bases; junction bases not matched to a gene: 6. CDR3 sequence reads: CASSHDRGLNEQYF. In DNA, the CDR3 is TGCGCCAGCAGCCACGACAGGGGGCTCAACGAGCAGTACTTC.

About this clonotype itself: Possible read error: a much larger clone is one base away. This chain uses TRBV10-3 with TRBJ2-7; D uncertain. The CDR3 runs to 12 residues. The germline V and J ends were trimmed by 6 bases and 2 bases, with 8 bases remaining between them. CDR1 and CDR2 (germline): ENHRY, SYGVKD. The CDR3 is CAIRPSAYEQYF. The CDR3 DNA is TGTGCCATCAGACCCAGTGCCTACGAGCAGTACTTC.

There are a few counts of this clonotype. This rearrangement joins TRBV3-1 to TRBJ2-1; TRBD2 matches 9 bases. The CDR3 is 17 residues long. Germline lookup yields CDR1 LGHDT and CDR2 YNNKEL (reference sequence). With 1 base clipped from V and 5 bases from J, the junction kept 9 bases outside the gene matches. DNA for the CDR3: TGTGCCAGCAGCCAAGGAATCGGGACTAGCCTCCACAATGAGCAGTTCTTC. This sequence encodes CASSQGIGTSLHNEQFF.

There are many counts of this clonotype. This rearrangement joins TRBV20-1 to TRBJ2-3; 8 nucleotides match TRBD2. CDR1 DFQATT and CDR2 SNEGSKA come from the germline V gene (reference sequence). J gave up 5 bases and V 2 bases, and 0 bases lay outside the gene matches. The CDR3 covers 12 residues. The CDR3 loop reads CSARLAGDTQYF. In DNA form, the CDR3 reads TGCAGTGCTAGACTAGCGGGAGATACGCAGTATTTT.

The rearrangement uses TRBV5-8 and TRBJ2-1, with D possibly matching TRBD2 (6 bases). Trimming cost V 1 base and J 7 bases, with 9 bases left between them. In germline, CDR1 is SGHTS, CDR2 YDEGEE. The CDR3 loop spans 13 amino acids. The CDR3 reads CASSLWGRNEQFF. CDR3 DNA sequence: TGTGCCAGCAGCTTGTGGGGGAGGAATGAGCAGTTCTTC.

CDR3 nucleotide sequence: TGTGCCAGCAGCCCACTGGCGGGCCGGCCTACGCAGTATTTT. It yields the protein CASSPLAGRPTQYF. The chain employs TRBV11-2 and TRBJ2-3; maybe TRBD2 (5 bases). Germline V gives CDR1 SGHAT, CDR2 FQNNGV. Trimming took off 5 bases at V and 8 bases at J, with 17 bases between the two ends. This CDR3 is built from 14 residues.

This clonotype was seen repeatedly, ten times or more. The chain joins TRBV7-2 to TRBJ1-4; no reliable D call. Trimming cost V 1 base and J 2 bases, with 8 bases left between them. The CDR3 sequence is 15 residues long. The germline CDR1 and CDR2 sequences are SGHTA and FQGNSA. The CDR3 DNA follows: TGTGCCAGCAGCTTAGATGTCAGGACTAATGAAAAACTGTTTTTT. Protein: CASSLDVRTNEKLFF.

This clonotype has only one observation. The gene calls are TRBV10-3 and TRBJ1-2; 10 bases are shared with TRBD1. The CDR3 contains 15 residues. V lost 6 bases and J lost 3; bases outside the gene matches: 7. Germline CDR1 is ENHRY and CDR2 is SYGVKD. In DNA, the CDR3 is TGTGCCATCAGCGAGGGACAGGGGAGAGACTATGGCTACACCTTC. Translating gives CAISEGQGRDYGYTF.